Below are 16 T cell receptor beta chains sequenced from a single sample in a study of chemoradiotherapy in HPV16-positive cancers. Measured with immunoSEQ multiplex PCR; TCRdb has only the in-frame clones, and not every one. Of under 3,000 clones in the sample, 85% to 90% were seen once. This material consisted of tumor tissue, taken from a patient who underwent chemoradiotherapy. These receptor sequences come from a human donor with HPV-associated anogenital cancer.

The gene calls are TRBV2 and TRBJ2-7, with TRBD2 identical over 9 bases. Germline V gene sequence: CDR1 SNHLY, CDR2 FYNNEI. J lost 5 bases, V lost 4 bases, and 9 bases had no gene match. The CDR3 sequence is 15 residues long. The CDR3 here is CASSVPSGKGNEQYF. The CDR3, as DNA: TGTGCCAGCAGTGTCCCTAGCGGGAAGGGAAACGAGCAGTACTTC. Full variable domain (rest looked up from reference TRBV2 and TRBJ2-7): EPEVTQTPSHQVTQMGQEVILRCVPISNHLYFYWYRQILGQKVEFLVSFYNNEISEKSEIFDDQFSVERPDGSNFTLKIRSTKLEDSAMYFCASSVPSGKGNEQYFGPGTRLTVT.

J is TRBJ1-1 and V is TRBV19; the match to TRBD1 covers 8 bases. V shed 3 bases, J shed 5 bases, and the junction held 5 bases outside the gene matches. From germline, CDR1 is LNHDA and CDR2 SQIVND (reference sequence). This CDR3 contains 14 residues. The CDR3 here is CASSITGGKTEAFF. CDR3 sequence (DNA): TGTGCCAGTAGTATTACAGGGGGGAAAACTGAAGCTTTCTTT. Combining the CDR3 with reference TRBV19 and TRBJ1-1 gives the whole variable domain DGGITQSPKYLFRKEGQNVTLSCEQNLNHDAMYWYRQDPGQGLRLIYYSQIVNDFQKGDIAEGYSVSREKKESFPLTVTSAQKNPTAFYLCASSITGGKTEAFFGQGTRLTVV.

This chain uses TRBV11-3 with TRBJ1-1; 7 bases are shared with TRBD1. Germline CDR1 reads SGHNT; CDR2 reads YENEEA. J was trimmed by 4 bases and V by 6 bases; bases with no gene match: 8. This CDR3 region has 14 residues. The CDR3 nucleotides read TGTGCCAGCAGTTGGGAGGGGGCGGTCACTGAAGCTTTCTTT. As protein: CASSWEGAVTEAFF. Using reference TRBV11-3 and TRBJ1-1 for the parts outside the CDR3, the full variable domain is EAGVVQSPRYKIIEKKQPVAFWCNPISGHNTLYWYLQNLGQGPELLIRYENEEAVDDSQLPKDRFSAERLKGVDSTLKIQPAELGDSAVYLCASSWEGAVTEAFFGQGTRLTVV.

The chain links TRBV5-4 to TRBJ1-5; possible D gene TRBD1, 6 bases. The V gene's germline CDR1 is SGHNT and CDR2 YYREEE (reference sequence). The CDR3 runs to 16 residues. V gave up 4 bases and J gave up 7 bases, with 21 bases separating them. The CDR3 is CASSQEDRGGRQPQHF. In DNA, the CDR3 is TGTGCCAGCAGCCAAGAGGATCGAGGGGGACGCCAGCCCCAGCATTTT.

The chain links TRBV6-1 to TRBJ2-7; TRBD1 aligns across 11 bases. CDR1 is MNHNS and CDR2 is SASEGT in the germline V gene. The CDR3 is made up of 15 amino acids. J gave up 5 bases and V 4 bases, and 7 bases lay outside the gene matches. The CDR3 DNA reads TGTGCCAGCAGTGTCGGGGGGACAGGGGGGCACGAGCAGTACGTC. Its protein product is CASSVGGTGGHEQYV.

The gene calls are TRBV28 and TRBJ2-3; 13 bases fit TRBD2. V was pared by 7 bases and J by 5 bases, with 15 bases of the junction left unmatched. The CDR3 consists of 18 residues. CDR1 is MDHEN, CDR2 SYDVKM, per germline. CDR3 coding DNA: TGTGCCAGCATAACCCCGGGACTAGCGGGGTTAAGAGAAGATACGCAGTATTTT. Its translation: CASITPGLAGLREDTQYF.

This chain links TRBV2 with TRBJ2-2, with a tentative D call TRBD1 (5 bases). Deletions cut 8 bases from V and 1 base from J, with 5 bases between. In germline, CDR1 is SNHLY, CDR2 FYNNEI. This CDR3 comprises 12 residues. This CDR3 reads CASGQNTGELFF. CDR3 DNA: TGTGCCAGCGGACAGAACACCGGGGAGCTGTTTTTT.

The rearrangement links TRBV10-3 to TRBJ2-5; tentative D call: TRBD1 (5 bases). Trimming removed 4 bases at V and 5 bases at J, with 11 bases between. Germline loops: CDR1 ENHRY, CDR2 SYGVKD. The CDR3 loop spans 13 amino acids. The CDR3 reads CAISVSRAETQYF. DNA for the CDR3: TGTGCCATCAGTGTTTCCAGGGCCGAGACCCAGTACTTC.

The rearrangement links TRBV6-5 to TRBJ2-5, with D maybe TRBD2 (5 bases). Trimming removed 2 bases from V and 5 bases from J, with 9 bases in between. Germline V gives CDR1 MNHEY, CDR2 SVGAGI. The CDR3 spans 13 residues. CDR3 coding DNA: TGTGCCAGCAGTTACCAGGCTAGCGAGACCCAGTACTTC. Its protein product is CASSYQASETQYF.

This chain links TRBV11-1 with TRBJ2-3; 8 bases line up with TRBD2. J was trimmed by 4 bases and V by 3 bases; bases with no gene match: 6. The CDR3 covers 15 residues. The germline V gene encodes CDR1 SGHAT and CDR2 FQDESV (reference sequence). CDR3 sequence reads: CASSLDGGASDTQYF. Written as DNA, the CDR3 is TGTGCCAGCAGCTTGGACGGGGGGGCTTCAGATACGCAGTATTTT.

The V and J genes are TRBV2 and TRBJ2-6; 9 positions agree with TRBD2. Germline CDR1 SNHLY, CDR2 FYNNEI. Trimming removed 6 bases from V and 0 bases from J; junction bases left unmatched: 6. The CDR3 totals 17 residues. The CDR3 protein is CASRLLAGPSGANVLTF. CDR3 bases: TGTGCCAGCAGACTACTAGCGGGTCCCTCTGGGGCCAACGTCCTGACTTTC.

The chain has TRBV9 and TRBJ2-3; D is unclear. The ends were cut back, 2 bases at V and 0 bases at J, with 10 bases in the middle. CDR1 is SGDLS, CDR2 YYNGEE, per germline. The CDR3 has 15 amino acids. The CDR3 is CASSVWQSSTDTQYF. The CDR3 DNA follows: TGTGCCAGCAGCGTTTGGCAGTCTAGCACAGATACGCAGTATTTT.

This clone is large (0.1 to 1%). The rearrangement uses TRBV9 and TRBJ2-1, with a tentative D call TRBD2 (6 bases). This CDR3 region has 15 residues. The V end was cut by 2 bases, the J end by 7 bases, with 16 bases between. Germline V CDR1 and CDR2: SGDLS, YYNGEE. The CDR3 DNA reads as TGTGCCAGCAGCGTGAATAGCGGCCTCGCGAATGAGCAGTTCTTC. This translates into CASSVNSGLANEQFF.

CDR3 in DNA: TGTGCCAGCAGCCTTACCCCGGGACAGGCTATAGATCAGCCCCAGCATTTT. This gives the protein CASSLTPGQAIDQPQHF. The chain combines TRBV7-2 with TRBJ1-5, with 8 bases aligning to TRBD1. Germline CDR1 and CDR2: SGHTA and FQGNSA. The CDR3 length is 17 residues. V lost 5 bases and J lost 5; bases outside the gene matches: 14.

This clone has only a few counts. This chain joins TRBV7-9 and TRBJ2-5; tentatively, D is TRBD2 (6 bases). This CDR3 has 13 amino acids. Germline V gene data show CDR1 as SEHNR and CDR2 as FQNEAQ (reference sequence). With 5 bases removed from V and 5 bases from J, the gap between germline ends came to 12 bases. The CDR3, as DNA: TGTGCCAGCAGCCGGGACTCCCGTGAGACCCAGTACTTC. It encodes CASSRDSRETQYF.

This rearrangement joins TRBV14 to TRBJ2-3, with D perhaps TRBD1 or TRBD2 (5 bases each). Germline CDR1 is SGHDN and CDR2 is FVKESK. The CDR3 runs 14 residues. Between the trimmed V and J ends, which lost 4 bases and 6 bases, there was a span of 14 bases. The CDR3: CASSLLGTRDTQYF. CDR3 nucleotide sequence: TGTGCCAGCAGCCTCTTAGGGACGCGCGATACGCAGTATTTT.